What follows is one T cell receptor (beta chain) and its context. Its antigen is not yet known. Base-call qualities are not available, and no considerably larger clone is one nucleotide away. The donors were healthy, HIV-negative adults with no recently reported acute infections or vaccinations. Only Caucasian adults living in Nashville, Tennessee, USA were represented among the donors. CD4+ T cells were enriched by magnetic negative selection, after which naive cells were positively selected on CD45RA and the negative fraction was taken as the memory subset. After blood collection by leukapheresis, PBMCs were isolated using Ficoll-Histopaque density gradient centrifugation and then cryopreserved in the vapor phase of liquid nitrogen. Analytical flow cytometry was used to check the purity and quantity of each magnetically sorted T cell population. Genomic DNA was isolated from each sorted fraction and quantified by UV absorbance on a Nanodrop 2000c.

Relative to germline, V is missing 2 bases and J is missing 5 bases, with 7 bases of the junction outside any gene match. Inclusive of the bounding cysteine and phenylalanine, the CDR3 is 15 residues long. CDR3 DNA only is kept here, 45 bases in frame from base 1. CDR1 and CDR2, looked up from the germline V gene, are SGHRS and YFSETQ. The record originates from a study of shared clonotypes between healthy human individuals (TCRdb year 2020). Regarding the research as a whole: The cohort comprised a couple of women and three men aged 18 to 49 years. For each donor, CD4 naive and CD4 memory were each run on three plates, CD8 naive on two plates, and CD8 memory on one plate. To estimate repertoire size and how much clonotypes are shared between individuals, the study performed deep sequencing of blood TCR repertoires from 4 to 6 healthy adults. Libraries were prepared and TCR repertoires were sequenced by different laboratories using diverse techniques, in order to increase sequencing depth and limit assay-specific biases. Between about 0.94 and 8.9 billion PBMCs per donor were obtained by leukapheresis.

Study-wide conclusions, independent of this receptor: Sampling was restricted to blood, and TCR repertoires in tissue are likely to differ from TCR repertoires in blood. Pairwise subsampling indicated that sequencing depth was expected to affect the degree of clonotype sharing among donors. Because the study included a small number of donors, the genetic and exposure-history diversity represented was limited. Incomplete sequencing was indicated by rarefaction of sorted-subset datasets, despite the large sequencing depth. Naive subsets generally had larger estimated clonotype richness than memory subsets. Higher generation probabilities were observed for clonotypes shared by all four sorted-subset donors than for non-shared clonotypes. When a few donors were compared, the shared fraction of clonotypes was around 5% for naive CD4, roughly 3.4% for naive CD8, about 2.4% for memory CD4, and less than 0.45% for memory CD8.

TCR CDR3 regions were amplified from genomic DNA by multiplex PCR using the deep immunoSEQ assay. Extracted genomic DNA from each cell subset was distributed evenly across all wells of several immunoSEQ 96-well plates, and each plate was treated as a replicate. For sorted subsets, roughly 200 ng of genomic DNA, equivalent to 25,000 to 30,000 T cell genomes, went into each replicate PCR. Purified libraries were quantified with a Qubit 3.0 fluorometer, sized on a Bioanalyzer 2100, and re-quantified with the KAPA Library Quantification kit. Each immunoSEQ 96-well plate was sequenced on its own single-read 150-cycle Illumina NextSeq 550 flow cell. The original pipeline was this. The immunoSEQ output contained only junctional sequences without quality scores, so filtering could not match that applied to full-length reads. To assign V/J genes and CDR3, sequences were annotated against IMGT germline references using PyIR, a Python wrapper for IgBLAST v1.9. Reads were filtered out if the reads had weak V/J assignments (E-value above 1e-6), no CDR3, stop codons, out-of-frame junctions, or ambiguous translated residues. V3J clonotypes were defined by identical inferred V gene, J gene, and CDR3 amino acid sequence. To compute the percentage overlap between repertoires, the number of shared unique clonotypes was divided by the size of the smaller repertoire. Repertoire richness was assessed with RTK rarefaction, the Chao1 estimator, and Recon v2.1 estimates of unobserved clonotypes. For all TCRbeta clonotypes obtained by the gDNA method from several donors, generation probabilities were computed with OLGA. TCRdb took this table from immuneACCESS and kept in-frame rearrangements with V and J called. Such tables lack part of the clones; where checked against another copy, unresolved V genes explain under half of the gap, and the rest is unexplained. V and J calls and clone size are copied from that table; D and trimming were computed from the DNA. The sample table shows 2 million to 3 million clones, and over 85% are seen once. The ten largest clones represent about 0.39% of the sample.

The origin of this receptor is a man aged 18 to 30 in good health. Some clones in this sample may be carry-over from other donors' samples. Recombination connected TRBV5-1 to TRBJ2-3; TRBD1 fits 8 bases in the junction. The sequenced sample was naive CD4+ T cells from PBMCs. The cell subset or site tag for this specimen amounts to: CD45RA+ positively selected. The CDR3 here reads CASSFMQGAGDTQYF. The nucleotides are TGCGCCAGCAGCTTTATGCAGGGGGCGGGAGATACGCAGTATTTT.